The 30 T cell receptor beta chains given below trace back to one sample, sequenced in a study of T-cell memory formation after mild COVID-19. TCRdb used MiXCR to reprocess the 5' RACE reads, holding one entry per CDR3 protein. The profile shows about 500,000 distinct CDR3 sequences, around 21% of them singletons. The sample taken for sequencing was PBMCs or a T cell subset sorted from them (not recorded which). The receptors were sampled from an adult woman who had mild COVID-19 (a few samples of this study predate the infection). Cell type and time point are not known.

This clonotype came up a few times. V gene TRBV24-1 combines with J gene TRBJ2-6, with unresolved D. This CDR3 is built from 16 residues. With 3 bases removed from V and 1 base from J, the gap between germline ends came to 9 bases. Per germline, CDR1 KGHDR and CDR2 SFDVKD. CDR3 sequence: CATSDPVPSGANVLTF. CDR3 bases: TGTGCCACCAGTGATCCCGTCCCTTCTGGGGCCAACGTCCTGACTTTC.

This clonotype was picked up a small number of times. The rearrangement links TRBV12-3 or TRBV12-4 to TRBJ2-1, with D perhaps TRBD2 (5 bases). The CDR3 consists of 14 residues. V was cut by 3 bases and J by 7 bases, with 13 bases left in between. CDR3 sequence (DNA): TGTGCCAGCAGTTTCTTTGAGGGCAGGAATGAGCAGTTCTTC. Its protein is CASSFFEGRNEQFF.

The V gene is TRBV12-3 or TRBV12-4, the J gene TRBJ1-2; D is unresolved. Trimming pared 0 bases from V and 8 bases from J, leaving 16 bases between. The CDR3 has 15 residues. The CDR3 protein is CASSLAIRRREGYTF. The CDR3 DNA sequence: TGTGCCAGCAGTTTAGCCATCAGGAGGCGGGAAGGCTACACCTTC.

The table lists this clonotype with a few counts. The V call is TRBV24-1, the J call TRBJ2-7; D tentatively reads TRBD1 or TRBD2 (5 bases each). The CDR3 consists of 13 residues. Germline CDR1 KGHDR, CDR2 SFDVKD. Trimming removed 5 bases at V and 0 bases at J, with 7 bases between. CDR3 DNA sequence: TGTGCCACCAGTGGAGGGGACTCCTACGAGCAGTACTTC. This sequence encodes CATSGGDSYEQYF.

This clonotype was seen only once. The V call is TRBV6-1, the J call TRBJ2-7, with a tentative D call TRBD2 (7 bases). Germline values: CDR1 MNHNS, CDR2 SASEGT. The CDR3 consists of 16 residues. V dropped 6 bases and J dropped 3 bases, with 21 bases sitting between them. CDR3 nucleotide sequence: TGTGCCAGCAGGCCCAAGGCGAGGGGGGGAAACTACGAGCAGTACTTC. As protein: CASRPKARGGNYEQYF.

The genes are TRBV5-1 and TRBJ1-2; D is undetermined. Germline V CDR1 and CDR2: SGHRS, YFSETQ. The CDR3 is made up of 13 amino acids. Trimming removed 4 bases from V and 2 bases from J, with 9 bases in between. CDR3 in amino acids: CASSDGGNYGYTF. The CDR3 nucleotides read TGCGCCAGCAGCGACGGCGGGAACTATGGCTACACCTTC.

This clonotype was detected a few times. The V gene is TRBV3-1, the J gene TRBJ2-7; 9 bases line up with TRBD1. This CDR3 contains 19 residues. Per the germline V gene, CDR1 is LGHDT and CDR2 is YNNKEL (reference sequence). The V segment lost 0 bases and the J segment 2 bases; nucleotides outside the gene matches: 14. CDR3 residues: CASSQESVFRDRDTYEQYF. CDR3 nucleotides: TGTGCCAGCAGCCAAGAGTCGGTCTTTAGGGACAGGGACACCTACGAGCAGTACTTC.

This clonotype was detected only a few times. The chain recombines TRBV27 with TRBJ2-1; unclear D gene. Trimming shortened V by 2 bases and J by 2 bases, and 10 bases separated the two germline ends. Germline CDR1 is MNHEY and CDR2 is SMNVEV (reference sequence). CDR3 size: 15 residues. CDR3 sequence (DNA): TGTGCCAGCAGTTTAAGGACGGACCCCTACAATGAGCAGTTCTTC. Translation: CASSLRTDPYNEQFF.

The chain recombines TRBV11-2 with TRBJ2-5, with a weak D call TRBD2 (6 bases). In germline, CDR1 is SGHAT, CDR2 FQNNGV. This CDR3 spans 16 amino acids. The V end was cut by 1 base, the J end by 4 bases, with 16 bases between. The CDR3 DNA reads TGTGCCAGCAGCTTAGGGTCGCACTGGCGGGGAGAGACCCAGTACTTC. As protein: CASSLGSHWRGETQYF.

This clonotype was observed a handful of times. V usage is TRBV4-2 and J usage is TRBJ2-3, with D perhaps matching TRBD2 (5 bases). This CDR3 comprises 15 residues. V lost 3 bases and J lost 4, with 14 bases in between. Germline values: CDR1 LGHNA, CDR2 YNFKEQ. CDR3 residues: CASSQTEDLSDTQYF. Written as DNA, the CDR3 is TGTGCCAGCAGCCAGACGGAGGACCTTTCAGATACGCAGTATTTT.

This clonotype was detected many times. The rearrangement links TRBV5-1 to TRBJ1-2, with TRBD1 identical over 8 bases. CDR3 length: 14 amino acids. V was pared by 4 bases and J by 2 bases, with 4 bases of the junction left unmatched. CDR1 SGHRS and CDR2 YFSETQ come from the germline V gene. The CDR3 DNA is TGCGCCAGCAGCGTACAGGGGGACAACTATGGCTACACCTTC. It yields the protein CASSVQGDNYGYTF.

The chain combines TRBV7-2 with TRBJ2-1; 8 bases are shared with TRBD1. There are 15 residues in the CDR3. The trim removed 6 bases at V and 2 bases at J, leaving 6 bases unmatched. Germline V lookup: CDR1 SGHTA, CDR2 FQGNSA. CDR3 protein: CASSFDRGAYNEQFF. DNA for the CDR3: TGTGCCAGCAGTTTTGACAGGGGCGCCTACAATGAGCAGTTCTTC.

The chain recombines TRBV19 with TRBJ1-1, with 10 bases fitting TRBD1. Germline V gene data show CDR1 as LNHDA and CDR2 as SQIVND (reference sequence). The CDR3 is made up of 16 amino acids. V lost 6 bases, J lost 2 bases, and 9 bases stayed unmatched. The CDR3 spells CASRTSGTGVNTEAFF. The CDR3, as DNA: TGTGCCAGTAGGACTTCCGGGACAGGGGTTAACACTGAAGCTTTCTTT.

This clonotype was seen a few times. The chain employs TRBV5-1 and TRBJ1-2, with D possibly being TRBD1 (5 bases). The V end was cut by 0 bases, the J end by 0 bases, with 12 bases between. The germline CDR1 and CDR2 sequences are SGHRS and YFSETQ. This CDR3 spans 16 amino acids. CDR3 sequence: CASSLAWGYPNYGYTF. The CDR3 DNA reads as TGCGCCAGCAGCTTGGCGTGGGGGTATCCTAACTATGGCTACACCTTC.

The chain links TRBV19 to TRBJ1-5; 10 bases are shared with TRBD1. The trim removed 8 bases at V and 2 bases at J, leaving 9 bases unmatched. There are 16 residues in the CDR3. Germline V CDR1 and CDR2: LNHDA, SQIVND (reference sequence). CDR3 sequence reads: CASARQGAAGNQPQHF. In DNA form, the CDR3 reads TGTGCCAGTGCTAGACAGGGGGCGGCGGGCAATCAGCCCCAGCATTTT.

V usage is TRBV12-3 or TRBV12-4 and J usage is TRBJ1-1; TRBD1 matches 8 bases. CDR3 size: 16 residues. The V segment lost 6 bases and the J segment 5 bases; nucleotides outside the gene matches: 14. In DNA form, the CDR3 reads TGTGCCAGCAGACCCGCTACAGGGGGAAGCGGGACTGAAGCTTTCTTT. This translates into CASRPATGGSGTEAFF.

This clonotype came up a few times. This chain joins TRBV19 and TRBJ1-1; D is possibly TRBD1 (5 bases). There are 14 residues in the CDR3. Germline values: CDR1 LNHDA, CDR2 SQIVND (reference sequence). V gave up 3 bases and J gave up 5 bases, with 13 bases separating them. The CDR3 DNA sequence: TGTGCCAGTAGTATTCTTAGCAGGGTAACTGAAGCTTTCTTT. It specifies CASSILSRVTEAFF. Full variable domain (remainder filled in from reference TRBV19 and TRBJ1-1): DGGITQSPKYLFRKEGQNVTLSCEQNLNHDAMYWYRQDPGQGLRLIYYSQIVNDFQKGDIAEGYSVSREKKESFPLTVTSAQKNPTAFYLCASSILSRVTEAFFGQGTRLTVV.

This clonotype was detected once. This sequence joins TRBV4-1 and TRBJ2-3; 7 bases align to TRBD2. The germline V gene encodes CDR1 MGHRA and CDR2 YSYEKL. V lost 1 base to trimming and J lost 2 bases; unmatched junction nucleotides: 6. There are 16 residues in the CDR3. CDR3 loop: CASSQAAGGNTDTQYF. The CDR3 region has the DNA TGCGCCAGCAGCCAAGCCGCCGGGGGGAACACAGATACGCAGTATTTT.

The chain is built from TRBV6-6 and TRBJ2-2; no clear D. Trimming removed 5 bases from V and 2 bases from J, with 12 bases in between. CDR3 length: 15 amino acids. CDR1 is MNHNY and CDR2 is SVGAGI in the germline V gene (reference sequence). In DNA, the CDR3 is TGTGCCAGCAGTCCGTTCGATACTAACACCGGGGAGCTGTTTTTT. As protein: CASSPFDTNTGELFF.

This chain joins TRBV24-1 and TRBJ1-5; D possibly corresponds to TRBD1 (6 bases). Looked up from germline, CDR1 is KGHDR and CDR2 is SFDVKD. Deletions cut 4 bases from V and 4 bases from J, with 16 bases between. This CDR3 contains 16 residues. The CDR3 nucleotides are TGTGCCACCAGTGACCCCAAGAGGGGGTCGAATCAGCCCCAGCATTTT. This translates into CATSDPKRGSNQPQHF.

The rearrangement joins TRBV6-1 to TRBJ2-7, with TRBD1 matching over 7 bases. The length of the CDR3 is 13 residues. Trimming removed 7 bases from V and 3 bases from J; junction bases left unmatched: 6. Germline CDR1 MNHNS, CDR2 SASEGT. The CDR3 DNA sequence: TGTGCCAGCAAATCGACAGGGTTCTACGAGCAGTACTTC. This encodes CASKSTGFYEQYF.

This clonotype was detected many times. The CDR3 loop is CSVGSYEQYF. The CDR3 nucleotides are TGCAGCGTTGGGTCCTACGAGCAGTACTTC. The chain employs TRBV29-1 and TRBJ2-7; D is ambiguous. Trimming removed 4 bases at V and 1 base at J, with 2 bases between. This CDR3 region has 10 residues. CDR1 SQVTM and CDR2 ANQGSEA come from the germline V gene.

CDR3 sequence (DNA): TGCGCCAGCAGCTCCCTGTGGGGGTCCGGAGTCTACAATGAGCAGTTCTTC. It encodes CASSSLWGSGVYNEQFF. The chain has TRBV5-1 and TRBJ2-1; either TRBD1 or TRBD2 may fit D (5 bases each). The CDR3 loop spans 17 amino acids. CDR1 and CDR2 (germline): SGHRS, YFSETQ. V was trimmed by 3 bases and J by 3 bases, leaving 19 bases between them. Based on the CDR3 plus reference TRBV5-1 and TRBJ2-1, the full variable domain is KAGVTQTPRYLIKTRGQQVTLSCSPISGHRSVSWYQQTPGQGLQFLFEYFSETQRNKGNFPGRFSGRQFSNSRSEMNVSTLELGDSALYLCASSSLWGSGVYNEQFFGPGTRLTVL.

The chain recombines TRBV7-6 with TRBJ2-1; D perhaps matches TRBD2 (5 bases). Germline V CDR1 and CDR2: SGHVS, FNYEAQ. The CDR3 is made up of 15 amino acids. Trimming stripped 1 base from V and 5 bases from J, with 12 bases between. Here the CDR3 reads CASSLDWGDDNEQFF. DNA for the CDR3: TGTGCCAGCAGCTTAGATTGGGGAGATGACAATGAGCAGTTCTTC.

Only a few counts were recorded for this clonotype. V and J are TRBV3-1 and TRBJ2-1, with TRBD1 matching over 8 bases. The CDR3 covers 16 residues. The junction had 10 bases not matched to a gene; V was cut back by 1 base and J by 8 bases. CDR1 is LGHDT and CDR2 is YNNKEL in the germline V gene (reference sequence). The CDR3: CASSQGGLGQVDEQFF. CDR3 bases: TGTGCCAGCAGCCAAGGAGGCCTGGGACAGGTGGATGAGCAGTTCTTC.

V is TRBV7-9 and J is TRBJ1-1; the D gene is possibly TRBD1 (6 bases). V lost 5 bases and J lost 7, with 11 bases in between. Germline CDR1 SEHNR, CDR2 FQNEAQ (reference sequence). The CDR3 spans 12 residues. The CDR3 DNA follows: TGTGCCAGCAGCCTTTGGACAGTTGAAGCTTTCTTT. This gives the protein CASSLWTVEAFF. The complete variable domain, with remaining parts taken from reference TRBV7-9 and TRBJ1-1, reads DTGVSQNPRHKITKRGQNVTFRCDPISEHNRLYWYRQTLGQGPEFLTYFQNEAQLEKSRLLSDRFSAERPKGSFSTLEIQRTEQGDSAMYLCASSLWTVEAFFGQGTRLTVV.

At least ten counts were recorded for this clonotype. The chain links TRBV5-5 to TRBJ2-1, with 8 bases fitting TRBD2. Germline V gene lookup returns CDR1 SGHKS and CDR2 YYEKEE (reference sequence). After removal of 5 bases from V and 4 bases from J, the junction contained 5 bases not matched to a gene. CDR3 length: 14 residues. The CDR3 DNA sequence: TGTGCCAGCAGAGCGGGAGCGTCGTACAATGAGCAGTTCTTC. Its translation is CASRAGASYNEQFF. Supplemented by reference TRBV5-5 and TRBJ2-1, the full variable domain reads DAGVTQSPTHLIKTRGQQVTLRCSPISGHKSVSWYQQVLGQGPQFIFQYYEKEERGRGNFPDRFSARQFPNYSSELNVNALLLGDSALYLCASRAGASYNEQFFGPGTRLTVL.

The CDR3 loop reads CATSGDEQFF. The CDR3, as DNA: TGTGCCACCAGCGGCGATGAGCAGTTCTTC. The chain uses TRBV15 and TRBJ2-1, with D unclear. CDR3 size: 10 residues. V was pared by 5 bases and J by 8 bases, with 4 bases between. Germline V gives CDR1 LNHNV, CDR2 YYDKDF (reference sequence).

This chain uses TRBV27 with TRBJ1-5; the D gene is possibly TRBD1 (5 bases). Deletions cut 4 bases from V and 6 bases from J, with 10 bases between. The germline V gene encodes CDR1 MNHEY and CDR2 SMNVEV (reference sequence). The CDR3 covers 13 residues. CDR3 bases: TGTGCCAGCAGTTATTCCGGGACTCAGCCCCAGCATTTT. It translates to CASSYSGTQPQHF.

CDR3 residues: CASNGTPSYEQFF. The CDR3 DNA follows: TGTGCCAGCAACGGGACTCCCTCCTACGAGCAGTTCTTC. This chain joins TRBV7-9 and TRBJ2-1; D perhaps matches TRBD2 (6 bases). Germline V gene lookup returns CDR1 SEHNR and CDR2 FQNEAQ (reference sequence). This CDR3 is 13 amino acids long. Trimming left V 7 bases short and J 10 bases short, with 17 bases between.